The entry below describes one T cell receptor (beta chain). As processed by the authors: Reference gene primer amplification yielded estimated nucleated cell counts. The data were produced by immunoSEQ multiplex PCR, yet TCRdb's version contains in-frame clones alone and is incomplete. That table is the source of V, J and clone size, and D and trimming were worked out from the DNA. Of tens of thousands of clones listed, roughly 80% are singletons. This specimen belongs to a study of blood T cell repertoires in COVID-19. Sequencing was carried out using peripheral blood. The clonotype comes from a woman aged 70-85 years with active or convalescent COVID-19.

CDR3 region: CASSQETDFNYGYTF. DNA of the CDR3: TGCGCCAGCAGCCAAGAGACAGACTTTAACTATGGCTACACCTTC. The chain uses TRBV4-3 and TRBJ1-2; D possibly corresponds to TRBD1 (5 bases). The ends were cut back, 0 bases at V and 1 base at J, with 9 bases in the middle. This CDR3 contains 15 residues. Germline V gene lookup returns CDR1 LGHNA and CDR2 YSLEER.